This T cell receptor (beta chain) was identified in a study of blood T cells in healthy people across ages (dated by TCRdb to between 2014 and 2016). Describing the broader study: In model experiments, template switching captured roughly one uniquely barcoded TCR beta cDNA molecule for every two T cells. The study measured age-related changes in TCR beta repertoire diversity using deep sequencing normalized with unique cDNA molecular identifiers. The donors were divided into four age groups: young (average around 15 years), middle-aged (under 40), aged (approximately 64) and long-lived (roughly 82). Using the same blood draw, the study looked at two additional independent replicas of 1 million unique cDNA reads for two donors, one aged 18 to 30 and the other aged 80 or older.

The approximately 39 donors, aged about 6 to 100 years, were systemically healthy Caucasian individuals from Russia. Around 10 milliliters of peripheral blood were drawn from each donor into EDTA-treated Vacutainer tubes. Ficoll-Paque density-gradient centrifugation was used to isolate PBMCs, with at least 7 million per sample. Trizol reagent was used to extract total RNA from the PBMCs, yielding at least 5.5 micrograms per sample. The percentages of naive CD45RAhigh/CD27high T cells were determined by flow cytometry on a PBMC aliquot from every donor. This clonotype turned up a few times. What this receptor recognizes is not known. It has no much larger one-base neighbor in the sample; base qualities were not kept. Library preparation used 5' RACE. This sample was sequenced with an Illumina HiSeq 2500. A second PCR of about 6 to 11 cycles was run with a J-beta primer mix and a sample-barcoded 5' primer. A unique molecular identifier was introduced onto each TCR beta cDNA molecule by a template-switch 5' adaptor carrying 12 random nucleotides. Each sample yielded at least 3 million CDR3-containing paired-end reads. The Mint cDNA synthesis kit, primed by a TRBC-specific oligonucleotide, was used to synthesize first-strand cDNA from all RNA. After uracil-DNA glycosylase treatment, a first 18-cycle PCR used universal primers M1SS and BC2_uni_R on all cDNA. Regarding the original processing steps: Each sample was normalized by randomly selecting 1 million high-quality reads, each carrying a distinct molecular identifier. Reads sharing molecular identifiers were discarded rather than binned into consensus sequences. MiTCR, set to a Q25 quality threshold and the strictest error-elimination algorithm, was used for CDR3 identification, clonotype clustering and error correction. Lower-bound total TCR beta diversity was estimated with a nonparametric unseen species model using Euler transformation. In-frame beta chains were kept once TCRdb had trimmed the public reads at Q25 with fastp and called clones with MiXCR. Rows with one shared CDR3 protein collapse into an entry with the most common genes and DNA. TCRdb, not the original authors, processed these V and J calls. The sample table lists 800,000 to 950,000 distinct CDR3 sequences, about 27% of them with a count of one. About 10% of the sample is in the top ten clones.

CDR1 and CDR2, looked up from the germline V gene, are KGHSH and LQKENI. Trimming accounts for 3 bases at V and 0 bases at J, while the number of junction bases matched to no gene is 2. Inclusive of the bounding cysteine and phenylalanine, the CDR3 is 18 residues long. Only the CDR3 DNA is retained, 54 bases long and in frame from the first base. Broader findings and caveats from the paper: Because the CMV infection status of the donors was unknown, age-related changes in expanded clonotypes may potentially have been confounded. Observed TCR beta diversity per million T cells fell roughly linearly with age, and a significant reduction was already apparent by age around 44. Total diversity estimates from one million sequenced T cells were considered lower bounds and underestimates. Since profiling was done on bulk unsorted PBMCs, naive and antigen-experienced compartments could not be conclusively compared. Compared with the aged group, more naive CD4+ T cells, fewer expanded clones and increased TCR diversity were shown by the long-lived group, suggesting age selection. There was a strong correlation between observed TCR beta diversity and the percentage of naive T cells measured by flow cytometry.

The data also belong to a second study, concerning T cells of mothers and their children. As the second study states: The donors were nine systemically healthy Caucasian individuals, made up of three mothers and their six children. cDNA synthesis used all of the extracted RNA, with roughly 1.6 ug of RNA in each 15 ul reaction. In the second PCR, sample barcodes and 2-4 random nucleotides were introduced via the M1S primer. Each mother yielded over 8.5 million TCR beta CDR3 reads and each child 3 million or so reads. In both related and unrelated pairs, thymic selection shapes the output of TCR recombination in a similar way, with inherited differences having only a minor effect. Normalized repertoire overlap was always found to be slightly, but never significantly, higher in related mother-child pairs than in unrelated mother-child pairs. Persistent microchimeric T cell clones were not detected, at a sensitivity of roughly 100 clones per million clonotypes. Deep NGS was used in the study to compare the TCR beta repertoires of mothers and children and to look for features that separate related mother-child pairs from unrelated individuals. On average, the children were approximately 11 +/- 4 years old, while the mothers were around 40 +/- 4 years old. After adapters were ligated using NEBNext reagents, the libraries underwent 100+100 nt paired-end sequencing on an Illumina HiSeq 2000. To avoid cross-contamination, the mother libraries and the child libraries were prepared a month apart and sequenced in separate runs. Each donor had between about 450,000 and 2,200,000 distinct TCR beta clonotypes identified. Naive TCR beta clonotypes were estimated from low-frequency clonotypes matched to each donor's FACS-determined naive share, without sorting.

This receptor was identified in a woman aged 40 to 55 in good health. In this chain, TRBV18 is recombined with TRBJ2-1; 16 bases in the junction line up with TRBD2. The sequenced material came from blood. The CDR3: CASSPGLAGGSSYNEQFF. The DNA sequence is as follows: TGTGCCAGCTCACCGGGACTAGCGGGGGGGTCCTCCTACAATGAGCAGTTCTTC.